These T cell receptor beta chains were read from a single sample in a study of T-cell memory formation after mild COVID-19. In TCRdb, the 5' RACE reads were re-called with MiXCR into one record per CDR3 protein. The sample holds nearly 200,000 distinct CDR3 sequences, around 18% seen once. Source material: PBMCs or a T cell subset sorted from them (not recorded which). All receptors derive from an adult woman who had mild COVID-19 (a few samples of this study predate the infection). Cell type and time point are not known. The CDR3 runs from the conserved cysteine through the conserved F or W. A D gene is named only where the DNA matches it firmly. Size tells how often a clone was seen (once, few, many) or the class of an expanded clone, and some rows leave it out.

j_call: TRBJ2-4
v_call: TRBV7-8
d_call: NA
clone_size: medium-sized
cdr3_aa: CASSLGQKWNIQYF
cdr3_nt: TGTGCCAGCAGCTTAGGGCAGAAATGGAACATTCAGTACTTC

j_call: TRBJ2-2
v_call: TRBV19
d_call: NA
clone_size: few
cdr3_aa: CASSMEGRNTGELFF
cdr3_nt: TGTGCCAGTAGTATGGAAGGGAGAAACACCGGGGAGCTGTTTTTT

j_call: TRBJ2-7
v_call: TRBV20-1
d_call: NA
clone_size: NA
cdr3_aa: CSAKTDSYEQYF
cdr3_nt: TGCAGTGCTAAGACGGACTCCTACGAGCAGTACTTC

j_call: TRBJ2-7
v_call: TRBV5-1
d_call: NA
clone_size: NA
cdr3_aa: CASSSSRGRESYEQYF
cdr3_nt: TGCGCCAGCAGCTCATCCAGGGGTCGTGAGTCCTACGAGCAGTACTTC

j_call: TRBJ2-1
v_call: TRBV4-2
d_call: NA
clone_size: few
cdr3_aa: CASSPASHPHGLGGGGDRTQFF
cdr3_nt: TGTGCCAGCAGCCCTGCCTCCCACCCACACGGGCTCGGGGGAGGGGGGGACAGGACGCAGTTCTTC

j_call: TRBJ2-7
v_call: TRBV30
d_call: TRBD1
clone_size: NA
cdr3_aa: CAWSVLGTVDYEQYF
cdr3_nt: TGTGCCTGGAGTGTACTGGGGACAGTAGACTACGAGCAGTACTTC

j_call: TRBJ1-1
v_call: TRBV7-3
d_call: TRBD1
clone_size: many
cdr3_aa: CASSRIPGGTEAFF
cdr3_nt: TGTGCCAGCAGCCGGATCCCAGGGGGCACTGAAGCTTTCTTT

j_call: TRBJ2-3
v_call: TRBV4-1
d_call: NA
clone_size: NA
cdr3_aa: CASSRGTYTDTQYF
cdr3_nt: TGCGCCAGCAGCCGCGGGACCTACACAGATACGCAGTATTTT

j_call: TRBJ2-5
v_call: TRBV7-2
d_call: NA
clone_size: many
cdr3_aa: CASSGFRDSKETQYF
cdr3_nt: TGTGCCAGCAGCGGCTTCCGGGACTCGAAAGAGACCCAGTACTTC

j_call: TRBJ2-1
v_call: TRBV13
d_call: TRBD1
clone_size: NA
cdr3_aa: CASSASRTGNEQFF
cdr3_nt: TGTGCCAGCAGCGCCTCCCGGACAGGCAATGAGCAGTTCTTC

j_call: TRBJ2-7
v_call: TRBV29-1
d_call: TRBD2
clone_size: NA
cdr3_aa: CSVEGTSGMSYEQYF
cdr3_nt: TGCAGCGTTGAAGGGACTAGCGGGATGTCCTACGAGCAGTACTTC

j_call: TRBJ2-7
v_call: TRBV7-2
d_call: NA
clone_size: NA
cdr3_aa: CASSLWVSYEQYF
cdr3_nt: TGTGCCAGCAGCTTATGGGTCAGCTACGAGCAGTACTTC

j_call: TRBJ1-4
v_call: TRBV7-2
d_call: NA
clone_size: NA
cdr3_aa: CASSFPGVRNREKLFF
cdr3_nt: TGTGCCAGCAGCTTCCCCGGGGTCCGCAACCGTGAAAAACTGTTTTTT

j_call: TRBJ2-7
v_call: TRBV5-1
d_call: NA
clone_size: NA
cdr3_aa: CASSLDIGGRYEQYF
cdr3_nt: TGCGCCAGCAGCTTGGATATCGGGGGGCGCTACGAGCAGTACTTC

j_call: TRBJ1-5
v_call: TRBV12-3/TRBV12-4
d_call: TRBD1
clone_size: few
cdr3_aa: CASSSWTGPFQHF
cdr3_nt: TGTGCCAGCAGTTCCTGGACAGGACCGTTCCAGCATTTT

j_call: TRBJ2-5
v_call: TRBV7-2
d_call: NA
clone_size: NA
cdr3_aa: CASSTTGTSQETQYF
cdr3_nt: TGTGCCAGCAGCACCACCGGGACCTCACAAGAGACCCAGTACTTC

j_call: TRBJ1-3
v_call: TRBV12-3/TRBV12-4
d_call: NA
clone_size: few
cdr3_aa: CASSLQGPTGNTIYF
cdr3_nt: TGTGCCAGCAGTTTGCAGGGGCCGACTGGAAACACCATATATTTT

j_call: TRBJ2-7
v_call: TRBV28
d_call: NA
clone_size: few
cdr3_aa: CASSLGEEQYF
cdr3_nt: TGTGCCAGCAGTTTAGGGGAGGAGCAGTACTTC

j_call: TRBJ2-7
v_call: TRBV19
d_call: NA
clone_size: NA
cdr3_aa: CASSMLWDSSYEQYF
cdr3_nt: TGTGCCAGTAGTATGTTGTGGGACTCCTCCTACGAGCAGTACTTC

j_call: TRBJ1-5
v_call: TRBV20-1
d_call: NA
clone_size: NA
cdr3_aa: CSARPSYRVGQPQHF
cdr3_nt: TGCAGTGCTAGACCCTCCTACAGGGTAGGGCAGCCCCAGCATTTT

j_call: TRBJ1-2
v_call: TRBV5-1
d_call: NA
clone_size: NA
cdr3_aa: CASSGAAPSDGYTF
cdr3_nt: TGCGCCAGCAGCGGGGCAGCGCCAAGCGATGGCTACACCTTC

j_call: TRBJ2-2
v_call: TRBV7-2
d_call: NA
clone_size: NA
cdr3_aa: CASRLNTGELFF
cdr3_nt: TGTGCCAGCAGGCTTAACACCGGGGAGCTGTTTTTT

j_call: TRBJ2-7
v_call: TRBV9
d_call: NA
clone_size: few
cdr3_aa: CASSVGGRLSYEQYF
cdr3_nt: TGTGCCAGCAGCGTAGGCGGGCGACTCTCCTACGAGCAGTACTTC

j_call: TRBJ1-2
v_call: TRBV7-2
d_call: TRBD1
clone_size: NA
cdr3_aa: CASSSQPWTGDYGYTF
cdr3_nt: TGTGCCAGCAGCTCGCAGCCTTGGACAGGGGACTATGGCTACACCTTC

j_call: TRBJ2-7
v_call: TRBV7-9
d_call: NA
clone_size: NA
cdr3_aa: CASSFTVEQYF
cdr3_nt: TGTGCCAGCAGCTTTACAGTCGAGCAGTACTTC

j_call: TRBJ1-2
v_call: TRBV6-5
d_call: NA
clone_size: NA
cdr3_aa: CASSYESGRGYTF
cdr3_nt: TGTGCCAGCAGTTACGAGTCAGGTCGTGGCTACACCTTC

j_call: TRBJ1-2
v_call: TRBV5-1
d_call: NA
clone_size: few
cdr3_aa: CASSVVPGDGYTF
cdr3_nt: TGCGCCAGCAGTGTCGTCCCAGGTGACGGCTACACCTTC

j_call: TRBJ2-7
v_call: TRBV3-1
d_call: TRBD2
clone_size: few
cdr3_aa: CASSQPRWREGSAVYEQYF
cdr3_nt: TGTGCCAGCAGCCAACCGAGGTGGCGGGAGGGGTCCGCTGTCTACGAGCAGTACTTC